These 8 T cell receptor beta chains originate from one sample sequenced in a study of blood T cell repertoires in COVID-19. Sequenced by immunoSEQ multiplex PCR; TCRdb stores in-frame clones only, minus some. The repertoire holds around 180,000 clones, with roughly nine tenths as singletons. The material sequenced was peripheral blood. These receptors all come from a man between 70 and 80 years old with active or convalescent COVID-19.

This chain connects TRBV19 to TRBJ1-1; D unclear. V lost 0 bases, J lost 6 bases, and 14 bases lay in between. The CDR3 is made up of 15 amino acids. Per germline, CDR1 LNHDA and CDR2 SQIVND (reference sequence). The CDR3 nucleotides read TGTGCCAGTAGTATAGATGCGGGATTTTATGCTGAAGCTTTCTTT. Translation: CASSIDAGFYAEAFF. The complete variable domain, with remaining parts taken from reference TRBV19 and TRBJ1-1, reads DGGITQSPKYLFRKEGQNVTLSCEQNLNHDAMYWYRQDPGQGLRLIYYSQIVNDFQKGDIAEGYSVSREKKESFPLTVTSAQKNPTAFYLCASSIDAGFYAEAFFGQGTRLTVV.

The chain couples TRBV5-1 to TRBJ2-7; D possibly corresponds to TRBD2 (6 bases). The CDR3 length is 14 residues. Germline CDR1 reads SGHRS; CDR2 reads YFSETQ. Trimming cost V 7 bases and J 0 bases, with 14 bases left between them. CDR3 protein: CASRPRGNSYEQYF. The CDR3 nucleotides are TGCGCCAGCCGACCCCGGGGGAACTCCTACGAGCAGTACTTC.

This clone was detected only once. The chain recombines TRBV20-1 with TRBJ2-3; 12 nucleotides align to TRBD2. Germline lookup yields CDR1 DFQATT and CDR2 SNEGSKA (reference sequence). The CDR3 spans 18 residues. Germline trimming cut 3 bases from V and 2 bases from J; bases unmatched to any gene: 12. The CDR3 loop is CSASAVPRTSGVTDTQYF. DNA for the CDR3: TGCAGTGCTAGTGCTGTTCCCCGGACTAGCGGGGTCACAGATACGCAGTATTTT.

The V gene is TRBV5-5, the J gene TRBJ2-2; 9 positions match TRBD1. V lost 2 bases to trimming and J lost 4 bases; unmatched junction nucleotides: 6. The CDR3 has 16 residues. Germline V lookup: CDR1 SGHKS, CDR2 YYEKEE (reference sequence). The CDR3, as DNA: TGTGCCAGCAGCTTCTACAGGGGGCTTAGCACCGGGGAGCTGTTTTTT. Residues: CASSFYRGLSTGELFF.

The rearrangement uses TRBV13 and TRBJ2-2, with 11 bases fitting TRBD2. Trimming took 5 bases from V and 6 from J; bases not matched to a gene: 5. There are 15 residues in the CDR3. Germline V gives CDR1 PRHDT, CDR2 FYEKMQ (reference sequence). The CDR3 protein is CASSIAGGPAGELFF. The CDR3 DNA reads TGTGCCAGCAGCATAGCGGGGGGGCCCGCCGGGGAGCTGTTTTTT.

The chain joins TRBV19 to TRBJ2-1, with D possibly being TRBD2 (8 bases). In germline, CDR1 is LNHDA, CDR2 SQIVND (reference sequence). The germline V and J ends were trimmed by 5 bases and 12 bases, with 26 bases remaining between them. There are 16 residues in the CDR3. Written as DNA, the CDR3 is TGTGCCAGTAGTTACAGGGGCGGGGTGACGGGAGGGGTGCAGTTCTTC. The encoded protein is CASSYRGGVTGGVQFF. The full variable domain, completed using reference TRBV19 and TRBJ2-1, is DGGITQSPKYLFRKEGQNVTLSCEQNLNHDAMYWYRQDPGQGLRLIYYSQIVNDFQKGDIAEGYSVSREKKESFPLTVTSAQKNPTAFYLCASSYRGGVTGGVQFFGPGTRLTVL.

V and J are TRBV6-2 or TRBV6-3 and TRBJ2-1, with 11 bases that match TRBD2. Germline loops: CDR1 MNHEY, CDR2 SVGEGT. Unmatched junction bases numbered 14, after V lost 0 bases and J lost 7 bases. This CDR3 is 19 amino acids long. This CDR3 is CASSYSTGLAAARRNEQFF. The CDR3 bases are TGTGCCAGCAGTTACTCTACGGGACTAGCGGCGGCGCGGCGTAATGAGCAGTTCTTC.

This clone was seen more than once but under ten times. The genes are TRBV9 and TRBJ2-7; D not certain. The CDR3 is made up of 14 amino acids. Germline CDR1 reads SGDLS; CDR2 reads YYNGEE. The germline V and J ends were trimmed by 0 bases and 0 bases, with 7 bases remaining between them. The CDR3 region is CASSVASSSYEQYF. CDR3 nucleotide sequence: TGTGCCAGCAGCGTAGCTTCTAGCTCCTACGAGCAGTACTTC. The whole variable domain, filled in from reference TRBV9 and TRBJ2-7, reads DSGVTQTPKHLITATGQRVTLRCSPRSGDLSVYWYQQSLDQGLQFLIQYYNGEERAKGNILERFSAQQFPDLHSELNLSSLELGDSALYFCASSVASSSYEQYFGPGTRLTVT.